This is a list of T cell receptor beta chains from one sample in a study of CD8 T cells in ankylosing spondylitis. TCRdb processed the 5' RACE reads anew with MiXCR; each CDR3 protein has one entry. The table has 250,000 to 400,000 distinct CDR3 sequences, around a tenth seen once; the top ten hold roughly 9.1%. The specimen was blood, either unsorted or a sorted T cell fraction (not recorded which). All receptors derive from a female donor with ankylosing spondylitis or in good health (not recorded which). Each CDR3 is given with its conserved first and last residue. The D gene is left open where the match is weak. The size field is filled for only some rows; it gives once, few, many or a size class.

>16|TRBV5-1|TRBJ2-7|few|-
TGCGCCAGCAGCCCATTAGAACGGACCCGGTCTGGGGGGCAGTACTTC
CASSPLERTRSGGQYF
>13|TRBV28|TRBJ2-1|few|-
TGTGCCAGCAGTGCCCCACCCTACAATGAGCAGTTCTTC
CASSAPPYNEQFF
>15|TRBV11-2|TRBJ2-7|many|-
TGTGCCAGCAGCTTAGCTGCGGGTCACTCCTACGAGCAGTACTTC
CASSLAAGHSYEQYF
>13|TRBV5-1|TRBJ2-7|many|-
TGCGCCAGCAGCGACGGACCTTCGGGCGAGCAGTACTTC
CASSDGPSGEQYF
>15|TRBV7-9|TRBJ2-1|many|TRBD2
TGTGCCAGCAGCCCCCCCGGGACTAGCGGGGGGGAGCAGTTCTTC
CASSPPGTSGGEQFF
>13|TRBV6-1|TRBJ2-7|medium-sized|TRBD1
TGTGCCAGCACTGGGACAGGGTTGAACGAGCAGTACTTC
CASTGTGLNEQYF
>14|TRBV5-1|TRBJ2-2|-|-
TGCGCCAGCACCCGGACAGAGAACACCGGGGAGCTGTTTTTT
CASTRTENTGELFF
>17|TRBV19|TRBJ2-6|-|-
TGTGCCAGTAGTACCAGGGGAAGGAACTCTGGGGCCAACGTCCTGACTTTC
CASSTRGRNSGANVLTF
>13|TRBV20-1|TRBJ2-7|many|-
TGCAGTGCCCCAGGGCCGTACTCCTACGAGCAGTACTTC
CSAPGPYSYEQYF
>15|TRBV5-1|TRBJ1-2|few|-
TGCGCCAGCAGCTTGGGTGTAGGGAGGTTTGATGGCTACACCTTC
CASSLGVGRFDGYTF
>18|TRBV20-1|TRBJ1-2|-|-
TGCAGTGCCGGCCCTGTGCGGGGGGAAGCGTCGGGGAACTATGGCTACACCTTC
CSAGPVRGEASGNYGYTF
>13|TRBV3-1|TRBJ2-2|many|TRBD1
TGTGCCAGCAGCCGACAGGGGGCAGGGGAGCTGTTTTTT
CASSRQGAGELFF
>16|TRBV5-6|TRBJ2-6|once|-
TGTGCCAGCAGCCCCGGAGGGGGTAATGGGGCCAACGTCCTGACTTTC
CASSPGGGNGANVLTF
>15|TRBV18|TRBJ2-7|few|TRBD1
TGTGCCAGCTCACCCCAGACAGGGGTAGACTACGAGCAGTACTTC
CASSPQTGVDYEQYF
>16|TRBV12-3/TRBV12-4|TRBJ1-1|few|-
TGTGCCAGCAGCCCGGGGGGAACAGGGACGGGCACTGAAGCTTTCTTT
CASSPGGTGTGTEAFF
>12|TRBV12-3/TRBV12-4|TRBJ2-1|-|-
TGTGCCAGCAGTTTAGCGAGGAGTGAGCAGTTCTTC
CASSLARSEQFF
>16|TRBV7-2|TRBJ2-7|-|-
TGTGCCAGCAGCTTAGGTCTTGGTCAAGTCTCCTACGAGCAGTACTTC
CASSLGLGQVSYEQYF
>14|TRBV27|TRBJ1-4|many|-
TGTGCCAGCAGTTTATGGCAGGGCGCCGAAAAACTGTTTTTT
CASSLWQGAEKLFF
>16|TRBV6-5|TRBJ2-3|-|TRBD2
TGTGCCAGCAGTTACTCGGGACTAGCGGTTCCAGATACGCAGTATTTT
CASSYSGLAVPDTQYF
>18|TRBV5-1|TRBJ2-1|few|TRBD2
TGCGCCAGCGGGTCCTTCGGGTTTGGGGCGGGGGGCTACAATGAGCAGTTCTTC
CASGSFGFGAGGYNEQFF
>15|TRBV20-1|TRBJ1-4|many|-
TGCAGTGCTAGCAAAGGGGGGCTTTTAAATGAAAAACTGTTTTTT
CSASKGGLLNEKLFF
>14|TRBV5-1|TRBJ2-5|many|-
TGCGCCAGCAGCTTGGATTCGGGACAAGAGACCCAGTACTTC
CASSLDSGQETQYF
>17|TRBV27|TRBJ2-1|many|-
-
CASSLSLRRGPYNEQFF
>14|TRBV20-1|TRBJ2-1|many|TRBD2
TGCAGTGCCACTAGCGGGAGCCCCTACAATGAGCAGTTCTTC
CSATSGSPYNEQFF
>13|TRBV27|TRBJ2-7|few|TRBD2
TGTGCCAGCAGTCCCTGGACTAGTCACGAGCAGTACTTC
CASSPWTSHEQYF
>17|TRBV3-1|TRBJ2-5|few|-
TGTGCCAGCAGCCAAAAAAAAGTGCAGGGAACTACGGAGACCCAGTACTTC
CASSQKKVQGTTETQYF
>17|TRBV2|TRBJ1-2|-|-
TGTGCCAGCAGTGGCGGGCAAAGCGCCTTTTTCGACTATGGCTACACCTTC
CASSGGQSAFFDYGYTF
>17|TRBV30|TRBJ2-4|few|-
TGTGCCTGGAGTGTACCCCAAAGGGGGGGGAGGAAAAACATTCAGTACTTC
CAWSVPQRGGRKNIQYF
>18|TRBV11-2|TRBJ2-3|few|-
TGTGCCAGCAGCCGGAGGGGGCGCGAGCGGGGAAGCACAGATACGCAGTATTTT
CASSRRGRERGSTDTQYF
>13|TRBV20-1|TRBJ2-7|many|-
TGCAGTGCTAGCCAGGACCAAGCTGACGAGCAGTACTTC
CSASQDQADEQYF
>14|TRBV20-1|TRBJ1-3|few|TRBD1
TGCAGTGCCCGACAGGGTAGTTCCGGAAACACCATATATTTT
CSARQGSSGNTIYF
>13|TRBV5-1|TRBJ1-5|many|-
TGCGCCAGCAGCTCACGCGTGGGGCAGCCCCAGCATTTT
CASSSRVGQPQHF
>13|TRBV6-6|TRBJ2-5|few|-
TGTGCCAGCAGAATGGGGGGTCCGGGGACCCAGTACTTC
CASRMGGPGTQYF
>15|TRBV5-1|TRBJ2-7|few|TRBD1
TGCGCCAGCAGCACCGGGACAGGCGAAACCTACGAGCAGTACTTC
CASSTGTGETYEQYF
>15|TRBV3-1|TRBJ2-3|many|-
TGTGCCAGCAGCCGTCTTGCGGGTAGCACAGATACGCAGTATTTT
CASSRLAGSTDTQYF
>18|TRBV20-1|TRBJ2-5|many|TRBD1
TGCAGTGCTAGAACGACAGGGAAAACCGACTCCCATATGGAGACCCAGTACTTC
CSARTTGKTDSHMETQYF
>11|TRBV29-1|TRBJ2-1|many|TRBD1
TGCAGCGCCAACAGGGGCGATGAGCAGTTCTTC
CSANRGDEQFF
>14|TRBV20-1|TRBJ2-2|many|-
TGCAGTGCGAGAGGGGGGGGGAACACCGGGGAGCTGTTTTTT
CSARGGGNTGELFF
>12|TRBV29-1|TRBJ1-2|many|-
TGCAGCGCGGGGGGGAAATCGGACGGCTACACCTTC
CSAGGKSDGYTF
>13|TRBV24-1|TRBJ2-3|-|-
TGTGCCACCAGTGATTTGTTCACAGATACGCAGTATTTT
CATSDLFTDTQYF
>18|TRBV2|TRBJ2-2|-|TRBD1
TGTGCCAGCAGCCGATTGGAACCGGGACAGGGGGTGACCGGGGAGCTGTTTTTT
CASSRLEPGQGVTGELFF
>15|TRBV28|TRBJ2-3|many|TRBD2
TGTGCCAGCAGTTTAGCAGCGGGAGTAACAGATACGCAGTATTTT
CASSLAAGVTDTQYF
>17|TRBV19|TRBJ2-7|many|-
TGTGCCAGTAGTATGGGGGGTGGGTTACTCAATCGAGACGAGCAGTACTTC
CASSMGGGLLNRDEQYF
>13|TRBV20-1|TRBJ1-2|few|TRBD1
TGCAGTGCCACCTCCGGGACAGGCTATGGCTACACCTTC
CSATSGTGYGYTF
>14|TRBV27|TRBJ1-2|-|-
TGTGCCAGCAGGGTCGGAACGGGGTGGTATGGCTACACCTTC
CASRVGTGWYGYTF
>14|TRBV15|TRBJ2-1|-|-
TGTGCCACCAGCAGAGATATGTCTGAGCATGAGCAGTTCTTC
CATSRDMSEHEQFF
>11|TRBV30|TRBJ2-1|few|-
TGTGCCTGGAAATTTGCACGAGAGCAGTTCTTC
CAWKFAREQFF
>16|TRBV7-9|TRBJ1-2|few|TRBD1
TGTGCCAGCAGCTTAGCGGGACAGGGGTCGTCGGATGGCTACACCTTC
CASSLAGQGSSDGYTF
>16|TRBV7-2|TRBJ2-7|once|TRBD1
TGTGCCAGCAGCTTAGGAGCGGCGACAGGGGGCTACGAGCAGTACTTC
CASSLGAATGGYEQYF
>15|TRBV5-1|TRBJ2-1|many|TRBD1
TGCGCCAGCGGCCCCACAGGGGGCGGCATGAATGAGCAGTTCTTC
CASGPTGGGMNEQFF
>17|TRBV27|TRBJ2-1|-|TRBD2
TGTGCCAGCAGTCCCCCCTATTGGGCGGGGGGGAACAATGAGCAGTTCTTC
CASSPPYWAGGNNEQFF
>17|TRBV5-6|TRBJ2-7|many|-
TGTGCCAGCAGCTTCAAAACCTCCGGTCAAGGGTCCTACGAGCAGTACTTC
CASSFKTSGQGSYEQYF
>17|TRBV5-6|TRBJ2-1|many|TRBD2
TGTGCCAGCAGCTTGGCCGGAGGTAGCGGGAGAGGTAATGAGCAGTTCTTC
CASSLAGGSGRGNEQFF
>15|TRBV7-6|TRBJ2-5|few|TRBD1
TGTGCCAGCAGCCTTTACAGGGGCCGCGGAGAGACCCAGTACTTC
CASSLYRGRGETQYF
>11|TRBV10-3|TRBJ1-1|many|-
TGTGCCATCAGAGAGAACACTGAAGCTTTCTTT
CAIRENTEAFF